The clone carrying this T cell receptor (beta chain) showed up just a few times. What it binds is unknown. The entry originates in a study of T cell repertoires in cytomegalovirus infection. In the study overall: Matching HLA type, along with CMV infection, was indicated by public TCR beta signatures.

TCRdb re-derived calls from the reads in MiXCR, one entry per CDR3 protein. The repertoire holds some 110,000 distinct CDR3 sequences, around 10% seen once, with 31% in the top ten. The V segment lost 5 bases and the J segment 7 bases; nucleotides outside the gene matches: 7. The CDR3 is 13 amino acids. Per germline, CDR1 SGHVS and CDR2 FNYEAQ. Study results and caveats: In two of eight donors, the top clonotype was HLA-C-restricted CMV-specific. Identification of carriers of CMV plus the relevant HLA was achieved through cumulative public TCR beta family frequency.

The TCR comes from a human donor in good health (CMV status not recorded). Some clones in this sample may be carry-over from other donors' samples. Sequenced sample: PBMCs, sequenced either directly or after in vitro stimulation (not recorded which). The V and J genes are TRBV7-6 and TRBJ1-1; TRBD1 matches at 7 bases. The CDR3 loop reads CASSARTGIEAFF. CDR3 DNA: TGTGCCAGCAGCGCCCGGACAGGCATTGAAGCTTTCTTT.